In this sample, the clone carrying this TCR beta chain turned up many times. This record belongs to a study of T-cell reconstitution after alpha-beta-depleted transplantation in children. Unique molecular identifiers were incorporated during preparation of the TCRbeta library. A single record per CDR3 protein comes from TCRdb applying MiXCR to the PCR reads. There are some 70,000 distinct CDR3 sequences in the sample; about 7.3% occur only once, and approximately 2.3% lies in the top ten. Here the sequenced sample was PBMCs from the stem cell graft donor, taken from the stem cell graft. This receptor was identified in a human donor who donated a stem cell graft to a child with acute lymphoblastic leukemia.

The CDR3 region has the DNA TGTGCCAGCAGCTTAGGGGATGGGACTGAAGCTTTCTTT. The encoded protein is CASSLGDGTEAFF. The gene calls are TRBV7-9 and TRBJ1-1; D call uncertain. Per germline, CDR1 SEHNR and CDR2 FQNEAQ (reference sequence). This CDR3 is 13 amino acids long. Trimming shortened V by 1 base and J by 5 bases, and 8 bases separated the two germline ends.